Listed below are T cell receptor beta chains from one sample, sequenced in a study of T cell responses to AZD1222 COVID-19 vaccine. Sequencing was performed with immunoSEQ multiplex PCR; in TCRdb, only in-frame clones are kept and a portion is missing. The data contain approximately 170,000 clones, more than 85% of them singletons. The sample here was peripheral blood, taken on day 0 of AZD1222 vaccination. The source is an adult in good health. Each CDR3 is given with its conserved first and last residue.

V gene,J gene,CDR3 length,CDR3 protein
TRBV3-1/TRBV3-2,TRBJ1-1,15,CASSQDFSGLPEAFF
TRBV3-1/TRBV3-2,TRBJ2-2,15,CASSHSYVRTGELFF
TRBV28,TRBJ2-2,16,CASSSTSGKNTGELFF
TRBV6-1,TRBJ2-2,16,CASSARWTVNTGELFF
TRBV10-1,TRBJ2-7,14,CASRPSGSINEQYF
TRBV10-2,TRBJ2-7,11,CASSTAYEQYF
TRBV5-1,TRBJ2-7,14,CASSLRDAGYEQYF
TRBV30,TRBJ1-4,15,CAWSVGGGPNEKLFF
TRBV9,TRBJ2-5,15,CASSVKAGYQETQYF
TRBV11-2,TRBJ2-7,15,CASSLVGTGSYEQYF
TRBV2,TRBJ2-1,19,CASSDPTRTSGSSYNEQFF
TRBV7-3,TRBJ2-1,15,CASSPGTGTNNEQFF
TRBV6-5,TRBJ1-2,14,CASIPGAGGYGYTF
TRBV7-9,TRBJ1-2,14,CASSFVTVVYGYTF
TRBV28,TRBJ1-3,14,CASSSPGDGNTIYF
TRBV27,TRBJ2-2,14,CASSLSPSRGELFF
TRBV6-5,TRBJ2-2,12,CASSYLDRELFF
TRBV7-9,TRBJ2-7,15,CASSPFGTGDDEQYF
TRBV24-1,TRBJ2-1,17,CATSDSPGSGSLNEQFF
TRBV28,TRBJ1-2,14,CASSSVRQGGGYTF
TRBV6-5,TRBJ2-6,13,CASSYGGSGVLTF
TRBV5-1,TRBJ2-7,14,CASSLWGQGYEQYF
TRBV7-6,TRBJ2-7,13,CASSFPGGYEQYF
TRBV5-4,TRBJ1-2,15,CASSSAGGIHYGYTF
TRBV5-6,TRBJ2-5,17,CASSAGTTGGAQETQYF
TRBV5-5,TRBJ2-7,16,CASSLLISASSYEQYF
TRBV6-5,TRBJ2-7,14,CASKRSLSSYEQYF
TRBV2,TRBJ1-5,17,CASSEAVPGQGTLTQHF
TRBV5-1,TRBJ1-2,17,CASSSGQGTLTYYGYTF
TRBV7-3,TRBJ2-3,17,CASSLTILAGGTDTQYF
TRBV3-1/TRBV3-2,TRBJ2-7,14,CASSRLSYSYEQYF
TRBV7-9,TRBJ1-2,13,CASSYGGTLGYTF
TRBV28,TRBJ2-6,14,CASNLNSGANVLTF
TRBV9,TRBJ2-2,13,CASSDTFTGELFF
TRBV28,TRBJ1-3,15,CASSDDRGHGNTIYF
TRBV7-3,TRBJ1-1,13,CASRAQANTEAFF
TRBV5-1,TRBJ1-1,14,CASSLATGNTEAFF
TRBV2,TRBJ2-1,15,CASSPGLDSYNEQFF
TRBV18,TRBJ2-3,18,CASSPLAASGRDTDTQYF